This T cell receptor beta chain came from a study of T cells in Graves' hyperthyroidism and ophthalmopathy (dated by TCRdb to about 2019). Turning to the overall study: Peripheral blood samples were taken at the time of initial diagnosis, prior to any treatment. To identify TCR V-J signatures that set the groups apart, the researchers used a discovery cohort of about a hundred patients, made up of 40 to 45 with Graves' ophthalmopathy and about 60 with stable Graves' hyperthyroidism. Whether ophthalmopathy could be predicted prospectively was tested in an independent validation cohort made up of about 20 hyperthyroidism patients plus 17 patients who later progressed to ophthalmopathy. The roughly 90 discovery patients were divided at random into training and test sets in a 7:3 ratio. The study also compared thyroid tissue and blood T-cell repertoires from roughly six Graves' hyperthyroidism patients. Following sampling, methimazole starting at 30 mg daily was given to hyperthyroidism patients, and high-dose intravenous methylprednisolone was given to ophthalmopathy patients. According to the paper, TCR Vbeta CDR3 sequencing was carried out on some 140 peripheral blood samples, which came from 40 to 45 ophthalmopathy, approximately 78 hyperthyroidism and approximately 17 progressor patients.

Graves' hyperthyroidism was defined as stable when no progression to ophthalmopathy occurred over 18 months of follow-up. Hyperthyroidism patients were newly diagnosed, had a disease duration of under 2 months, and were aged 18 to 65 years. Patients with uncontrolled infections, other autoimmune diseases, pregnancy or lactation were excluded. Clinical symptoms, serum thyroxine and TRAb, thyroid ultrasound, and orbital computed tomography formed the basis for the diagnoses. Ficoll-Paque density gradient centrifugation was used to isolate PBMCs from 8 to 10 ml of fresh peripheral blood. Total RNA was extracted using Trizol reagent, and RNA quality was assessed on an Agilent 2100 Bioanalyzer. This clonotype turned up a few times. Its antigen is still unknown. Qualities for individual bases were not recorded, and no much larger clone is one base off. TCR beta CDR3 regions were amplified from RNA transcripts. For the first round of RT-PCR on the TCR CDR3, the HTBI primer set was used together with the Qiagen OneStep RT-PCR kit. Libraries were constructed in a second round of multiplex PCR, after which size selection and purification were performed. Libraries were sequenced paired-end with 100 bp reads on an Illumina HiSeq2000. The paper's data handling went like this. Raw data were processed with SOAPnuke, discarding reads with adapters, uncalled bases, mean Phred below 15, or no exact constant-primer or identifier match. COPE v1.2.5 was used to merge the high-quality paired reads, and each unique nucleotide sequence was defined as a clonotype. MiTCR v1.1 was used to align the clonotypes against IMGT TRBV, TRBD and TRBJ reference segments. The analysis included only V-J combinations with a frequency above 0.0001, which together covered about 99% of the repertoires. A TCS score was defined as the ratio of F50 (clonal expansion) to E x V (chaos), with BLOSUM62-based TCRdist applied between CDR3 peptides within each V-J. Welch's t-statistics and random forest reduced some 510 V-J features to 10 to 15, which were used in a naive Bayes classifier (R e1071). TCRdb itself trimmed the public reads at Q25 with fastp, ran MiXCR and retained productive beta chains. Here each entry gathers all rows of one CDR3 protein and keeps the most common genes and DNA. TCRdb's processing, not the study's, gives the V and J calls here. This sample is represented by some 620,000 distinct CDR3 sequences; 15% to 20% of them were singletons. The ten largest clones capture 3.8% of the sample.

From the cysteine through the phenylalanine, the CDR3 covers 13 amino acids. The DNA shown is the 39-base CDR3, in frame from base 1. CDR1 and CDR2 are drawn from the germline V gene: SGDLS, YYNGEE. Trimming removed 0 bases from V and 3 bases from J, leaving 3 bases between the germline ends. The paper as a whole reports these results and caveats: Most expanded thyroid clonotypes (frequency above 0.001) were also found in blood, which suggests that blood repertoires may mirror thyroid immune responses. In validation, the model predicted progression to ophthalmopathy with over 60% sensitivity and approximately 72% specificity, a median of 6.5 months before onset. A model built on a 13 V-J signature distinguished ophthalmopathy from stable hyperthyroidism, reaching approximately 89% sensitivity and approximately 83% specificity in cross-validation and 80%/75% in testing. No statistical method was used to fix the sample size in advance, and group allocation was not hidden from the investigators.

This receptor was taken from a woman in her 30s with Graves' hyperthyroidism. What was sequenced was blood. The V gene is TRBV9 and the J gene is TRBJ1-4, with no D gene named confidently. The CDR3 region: CASSVDPNEKLFF. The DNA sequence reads TGTGCCAGCAGCGTAGACCCTAATGAAAAACTGTTTTTT.